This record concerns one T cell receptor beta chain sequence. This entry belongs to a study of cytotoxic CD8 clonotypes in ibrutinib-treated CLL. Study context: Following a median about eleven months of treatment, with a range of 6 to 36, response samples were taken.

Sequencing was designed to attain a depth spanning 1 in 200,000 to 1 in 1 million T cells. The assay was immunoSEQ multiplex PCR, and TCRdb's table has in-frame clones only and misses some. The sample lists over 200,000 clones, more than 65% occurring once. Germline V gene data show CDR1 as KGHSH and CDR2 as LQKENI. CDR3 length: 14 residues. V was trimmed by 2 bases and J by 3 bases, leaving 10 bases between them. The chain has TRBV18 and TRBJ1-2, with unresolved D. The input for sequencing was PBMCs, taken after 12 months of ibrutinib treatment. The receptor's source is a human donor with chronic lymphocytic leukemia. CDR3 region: CASSPTRAHYGYTF. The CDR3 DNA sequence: TGTGCCAGCTCACCAACGAGGGCGCACTATGGCTACACCTTC.